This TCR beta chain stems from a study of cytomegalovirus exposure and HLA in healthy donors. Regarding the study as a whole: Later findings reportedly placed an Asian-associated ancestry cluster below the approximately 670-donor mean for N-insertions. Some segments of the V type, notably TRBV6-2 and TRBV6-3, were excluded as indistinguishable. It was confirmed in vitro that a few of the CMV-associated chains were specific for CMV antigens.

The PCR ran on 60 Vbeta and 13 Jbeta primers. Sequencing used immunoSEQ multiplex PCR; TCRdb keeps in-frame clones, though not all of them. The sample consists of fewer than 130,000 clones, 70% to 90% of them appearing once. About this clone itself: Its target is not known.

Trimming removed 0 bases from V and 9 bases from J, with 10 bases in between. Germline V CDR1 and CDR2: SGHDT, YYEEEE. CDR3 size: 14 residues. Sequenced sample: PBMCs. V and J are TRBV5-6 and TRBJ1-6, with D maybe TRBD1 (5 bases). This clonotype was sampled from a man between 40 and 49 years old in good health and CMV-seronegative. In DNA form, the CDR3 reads TGTGCCAGCAGCTTGGCAGTTGGGGCTTCACCCCTCCACTTT. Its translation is CASSLAVGASPLHF.